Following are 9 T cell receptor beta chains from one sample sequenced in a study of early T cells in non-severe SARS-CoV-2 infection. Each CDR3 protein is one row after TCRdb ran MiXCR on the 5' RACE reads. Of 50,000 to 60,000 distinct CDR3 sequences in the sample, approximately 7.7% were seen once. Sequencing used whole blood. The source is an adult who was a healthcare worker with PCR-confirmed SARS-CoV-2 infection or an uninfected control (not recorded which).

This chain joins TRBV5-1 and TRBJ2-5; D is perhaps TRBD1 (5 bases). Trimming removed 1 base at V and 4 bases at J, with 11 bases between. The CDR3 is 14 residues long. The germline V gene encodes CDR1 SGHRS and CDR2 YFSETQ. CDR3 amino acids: CASSLQGVGETQYF. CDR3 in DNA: TGCGCCAGCAGCTTGCAAGGGGTTGGAGAGACCCAGTACTTC.

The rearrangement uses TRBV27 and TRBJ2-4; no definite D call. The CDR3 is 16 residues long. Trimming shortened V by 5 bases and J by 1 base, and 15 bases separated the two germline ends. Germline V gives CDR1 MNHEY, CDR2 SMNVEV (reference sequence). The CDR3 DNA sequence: TGTGCCAGCAGTCTTGACCCGCGGTGGGCCAAAAACATTCAGTACTTC. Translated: CASSLDPRWAKNIQYF.

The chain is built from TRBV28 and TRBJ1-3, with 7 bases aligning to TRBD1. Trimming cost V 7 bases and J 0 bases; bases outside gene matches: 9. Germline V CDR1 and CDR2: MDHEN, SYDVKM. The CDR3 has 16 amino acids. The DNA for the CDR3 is TGTGCCAGCACGCCGAACCCAGGGGGCTCTGGAAACACCATATATTTT. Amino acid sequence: CASTPNPGGSGNTIYF.

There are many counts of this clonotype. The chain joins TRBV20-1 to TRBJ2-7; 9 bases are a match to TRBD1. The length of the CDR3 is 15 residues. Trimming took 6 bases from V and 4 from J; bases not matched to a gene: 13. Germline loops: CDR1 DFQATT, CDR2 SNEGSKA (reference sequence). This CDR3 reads CSASNRDRGTYEQYF. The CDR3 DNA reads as TGCAGTGCAAGTAACCGTGACAGGGGGACTTACGAGCAGTACTTC.

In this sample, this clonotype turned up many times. In nucleotides, the CDR3 is TGCAGTGCTAGAACCGGGAGTCAAGATACGCAGTATTTT. It translates to CSARTGSQDTQYF. The chain carries TRBV20-1 and TRBJ2-3; a weak D match, TRBD2 (6 bases). Trimming cost V 2 bases and J 5 bases, with 11 bases left between them. Per germline, CDR1 DFQATT and CDR2 SNEGSKA (reference sequence). The CDR3 has 13 amino acids.

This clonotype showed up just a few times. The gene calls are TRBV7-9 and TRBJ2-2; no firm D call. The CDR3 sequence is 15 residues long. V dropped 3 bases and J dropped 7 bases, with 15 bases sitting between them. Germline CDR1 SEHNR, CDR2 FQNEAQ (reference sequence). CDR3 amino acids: CASSFSTGRGGELFF. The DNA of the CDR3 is TGTGCCAGCAGCTTCTCGACTGGTCGCGGCGGGGAGCTGTTTTTT. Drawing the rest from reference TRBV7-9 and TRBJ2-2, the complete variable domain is DTGVSQNPRHKITKRGQNVTFRCDPISEHNRLYWYRQTLGQGPEFLTYFQNEAQLEKSRLLSDRFSAERPKGSFSTLEIQRTEQGDSAMYLCASSFSTGRGGELFFGEGSRLTVL.

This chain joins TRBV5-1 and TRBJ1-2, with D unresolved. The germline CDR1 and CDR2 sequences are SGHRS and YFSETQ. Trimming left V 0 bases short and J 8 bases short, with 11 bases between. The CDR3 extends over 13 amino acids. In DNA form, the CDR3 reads TGCGCCAGCAGCTTGGAACCGTTTCTCGGCTACACCTTC. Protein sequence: CASSLEPFLGYTF.

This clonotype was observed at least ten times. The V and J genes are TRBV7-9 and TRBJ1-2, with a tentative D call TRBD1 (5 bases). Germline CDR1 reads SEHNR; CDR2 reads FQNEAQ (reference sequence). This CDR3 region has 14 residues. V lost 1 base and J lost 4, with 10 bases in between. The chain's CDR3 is CASSLVGVSYGYTF. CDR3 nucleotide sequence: TGTGCCAGCAGCTTAGTGGGGGTGAGCTATGGCTACACCTTC.

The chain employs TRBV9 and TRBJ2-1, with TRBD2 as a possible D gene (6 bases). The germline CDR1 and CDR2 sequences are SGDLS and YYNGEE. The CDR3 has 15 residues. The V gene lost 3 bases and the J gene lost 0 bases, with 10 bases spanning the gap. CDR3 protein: CASSAQAGSYNEQFF. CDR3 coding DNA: TGTGCCAGCAGCGCTCAAGCGGGCTCCTACAATGAGCAGTTCTTC.